One sample yielded the 22 T cell receptor beta chains listed below, sequenced in a study of T cells in Graves' hyperthyroidism and ophthalmopathy. Researchers took RNA transcripts and amplified the TCR beta CDR3 regions from them. The HTBI primer set drove a first-round RT-PCR of the TCR CDR3. TCRdb re-analysed the multiplex PCR reads in MiXCR, keeping a single row per CDR3 protein. Of under 800,000 distinct CDR3 sequences in the sample, 13% to 15% are singletons; the top ten hold 10% to 13%. Sequenced input: blood. The source is a woman in her late teens or twenties with Graves' hyperthyroidism.

The rearrangement uses TRBV13 and TRBJ1-2; 7 bases fit TRBD1. The length of the CDR3 is 17 residues. V lost 5 bases to trimming and J lost 2 bases; unmatched junction nucleotides: 14. From germline, CDR1 is PRHDT and CDR2 FYEKMQ (reference sequence). CDR3 DNA: TGTGCCAGCAGCCTATCGAGGGGGCCATTAGGAAACTATGGCTACACCTTC. Translation: CASSLSRGPLGNYGYTF.

The J gene is TRBJ2-3, the V gene TRBV6-1, with D hard to call. The CDR3 contains 16 residues. The V gene's germline CDR1 is MNHNS and CDR2 SASEGT. V lost 6 bases to trimming and J lost 4 bases, with 20 bases between them. CDR3 nucleotide sequence: TGTGCCAGCAGGCCTCTACCGCCCAGTTGGTCAGATACGCAGTATTTT. Amino acids: CASRPLPPSWSDTQYF.

This clonotype was seen at least ten times. The chain carries TRBV18 and TRBJ2-5; no clear D. This CDR3 has 14 residues. Germline CDR1 and CDR2: KGHSH and LQKENI. Trimming left V 2 bases short and J 1 base short, with 8 bases between. The CDR3 loop is CASSPFDLQETQYF. The CDR3 DNA is TGTGCCAGCTCACCATTCGACCTCCAAGAGACCCAGTACTTC.

This clonotype was found many times. V and J are TRBV3-1 and TRBJ2-2, with 8 bases identical to TRBD2. J lost 1 base, V lost 2 bases, and 3 bases had no gene match. The CDR3 has 16 residues. CDR1 is LGHDT, CDR2 YNNKEL, per germline (reference sequence). In nucleotides, the CDR3 is TGTGCCAGCAGCCAAAAAGCGGGAGTGAACACCGGGGAGCTGTTTTTT. As protein: CASSQKAGVNTGELFF. Supplemented by reference TRBV3-1 and TRBJ2-2, the full variable domain reads DTAVSQTPKYLVTQMGNDKSIKCEQNLGHDTMYWYKQDSKKFLKIMFSYNNKELIINETVPNRFSPKSPDKAHLNLHINSLELGDSAVYFCASSQKAGVNTGELFFGEGSRLTVL.

This clonotype was detected many times. V and J are TRBV30 and TRBJ2-1; 10 nucleotides agree with TRBD2. The germline CDR1 and CDR2 sequences are GTSNPN and SVGIG (reference sequence). CDR3 length: 16 amino acids. J lost 4 bases, V lost 3 bases, and 9 bases had no gene match. In DNA, the CDR3 is TGTGCCTGGAGACTAGCGGGGACCGGAGATTACAATGAGCAGTTCTTC. Protein product: CAWRLAGTGDYNEQFF.

This clonotype occurred a few times. The chain carries TRBV28 and TRBJ2-1, with D unclear. V shed 6 bases and J shed 10 bases, with 10 bases lying between them. This CDR3 is built from 11 residues. Germline V gene lookup returns CDR1 MDHEN and CDR2 SYDVKM. DNA of the CDR3: TGTGCCAGCAGCTCGTCGTTGGAGCAGTTCTTC. Translation: CASSSSLEQFF.

The chain recombines TRBV28 with TRBJ2-4; 7 nucleotides match TRBD1. The V and J ends lost 6 bases and 7 bases, in that order; junction bases with no gene match: 9. From germline, CDR1 is MDHEN and CDR2 SYDVKM. The length of the CDR3 is 14 residues. CDR3 loop: CASSPAGTVNIQYF. The CDR3 DNA reads TGTGCCAGCAGCCCCGCCGGGACAGTGAACATTCAGTACTTC.

This clonotype was picked up many times. V is TRBV7-2 and J is TRBJ2-3; D might be TRBD1 (6 bases). V was pared by 5 bases and J by 5 bases, with 11 bases between. CDR1 and CDR2 (germline): SGHTA, FQGNSA. The CDR3 has 13 amino acids. CDR3: CASSPDRRDTQYF. CDR3 nucleotides: TGTGCCAGCAGCCCAGACAGGAGAGATACGCAGTATTTT.

This clonotype was found many times. The chain has TRBV29-1 and TRBJ2-1; TRBD2 matches at 8 bases. The junction had 1 base not matched to a gene; V was cut back by 7 bases and J by 2 bases. CDR3 length: 12 amino acids. From germline, CDR1 is SQVTM and CDR2 ANQGSEA. The CDR3 coding sequence is TGCAGCGGGGGACTAGCCTACAATGAGCAGTTCTTC. Encoded protein: CSGGLAYNEQFF.

Concerning this clonotype itself: One end of the junction fails to match germline, which may point to a read error. The V and J genes are TRBV7-2 and TRBJ1-1; D not resolved. Germline V gene data show CDR1 as SGHTA and CDR2 as FQGNSA. The CDR3 is 14 amino acids. CDR3 residues: CASSPRAKNTEALF. The CDR3 DNA sequence: TGTGCCAGCAGCCCTAGGGCCAAGAACACTGAAGCTCTCTTT.

This clonotype was seen more than once but under ten times. This chain uses TRBV15 with TRBJ2-7; 7 bases agree with TRBD1. The V and J ends lost 0 bases and 3 bases, in that order; junction bases with no gene match: 5. Germline loops: CDR1 LNHNV, CDR2 YYDKDF (reference sequence). The CDR3 has 15 residues. Here the CDR3 reads CATSRDLGQNYEQYF. DNA of the CDR3: TGTGCCACCAGCAGAGATTTGGGACAGAACTACGAGCAGTACTTC.

The V call is TRBV7-9, the J call TRBJ2-3; D possibly corresponds to TRBD2 (7 bases). Trimming took 4 bases from V and 4 from J, leaving 15 bases between them. Germline loops: CDR1 SEHNR, CDR2 FQNEAQ (reference sequence). CDR3 length: 15 amino acids. The CDR3 DNA follows: TGTGCCAGCAGCTCGATGTGGGGGGGGCCAGATACGCAGTATTTT. It is translated as CASSSMWGGPDTQYF.

This clonotype was seen many times. The chain joins TRBV11-1 to TRBJ2-1, with 15 bases matching TRBD2. This CDR3 has 16 residues. The germline V gene has CDR1 SGHAT and CDR2 FQDESV (reference sequence). Germline trimming cut 5 bases from V and 3 bases from J; bases unmatched to any gene: 2. The CDR3, as DNA: TGTGCCAGCAGCCGGACTAGCGGGAGGGACTACAATGAGCAGTTCTTC. Its protein is CASSRTSGRDYNEQFF.

This clonotype was detected only a few times. Given a much more abundant clone one base away, this may be a read error. V and J are TRBV30 and TRBJ2-7; D may correspond to TRBD1 or TRBD2 (5 bases each). V lost 2 bases and J 3 bases, leaving 11 bases between the germline ends. Germline loops: CDR1 GTSNPN, CDR2 SVGIG (reference sequence). This CDR3 is 13 amino acids long. The CDR3 loop is CAWSRGDGYEQYF. The CDR3 bases are TGTGCCTGGAGTCGAGGGGACGGCTACGAGCAGTACTTC.

V and J are TRBV9 and TRBJ1-1; D not resolved. Trimming stripped 0 bases from V and 6 bases from J, with 9 bases between. Germline V gene sequence: CDR1 SGDLS, CDR2 YYNGEE. CDR3 length: 13 amino acids. The CDR3 sequence is CASSVEEYAEAFF. CDR3 DNA sequence: TGTGCCAGCAGCGTAGAGGAGTACGCTGAAGCTTTCTTT.

Notes on this clonotype: Compared with germline, one end of the junction differs, possibly owing to a read error. The rearrangement joins TRBV28 to TRBJ2-6; TRBD1 matches at 8 bases. The germline gives CDR1 MDHEN, CDR2 SYDVKM. The CDR3 covers 23 residues. CDR3 protein: CASSFMFSWDRNRGDSGANVPTF. DNA for the CDR3: TGTGCCAGCAGTTTCATGTTTTCATGGGACAGGAACAGGGGGGATTCTGGGGCCAACGTCCCGACTTTC. The entire variable domain, with the rest obtained from reference TRBV28 and TRBJ2-6, is as follows: DVKVTQSSRYLVKRTGEKVFLECVQDMDHENMFWYRQDPGLGLRLIYFSYDVKMKEKGDIPEGYSVSREKKERFSLILESASTNQTSMYLCASSFMFSWDRNRGDSGANVPTFGAGSRLTVL.

This clonotype was observed a handful of times. The rearrangement uses TRBV30 and TRBJ1-4, with D possibly TRBD1 on 5 matching bases. The V gene lost 8 bases and the J gene lost 1 base, with 20 bases spanning the gap. The CDR3 contains 16 residues. From germline, CDR1 is GTSNPN and CDR2 SVGIG (reference sequence). The DNA of the CDR3 is TGTGCCGGACGTTCCTCCGGGCAGGGAACTAATGAAAAACTGTTTTTT. Amino acid sequence: CAGRSSGQGTNEKLFF. The full variable domain, with the rest looked up from reference TRBV30 and TRBJ1-4, is SQTIHQWPATLVQPVGSPLSLECTVEGTSNPNLYWYRQAAGRGLQLLFYSVGIGQISSEVPQNLSASRPQDRQFILSSKKLLLSDSGFYLCAGRSSGQGTNEKLFFGSGTQLSVL.

In this sample, this clonotype turned up many times. V is TRBV28 and J is TRBJ2-5, with D perhaps TRBD1 (5 bases). The CDR3 length is 15 residues. V lost 8 bases to trimming and J lost 2 bases, with 18 bases between them. Germline CDR1 MDHEN, CDR2 SYDVKM. The CDR3 DNA is TGTGCCAGCGGGGCTGGGATTGGGGTTCAAGAGACCCAGTACTTC. Encoded protein: CASGAGIGVQETQYF.

The rearrangement uses TRBV10-1 and TRBJ2-2; no clear D. This CDR3 is built from 14 residues. V was trimmed by 6 bases and J by 1 base, leaving 9 bases between them. CDR1 and CDR2 (germline): WNHNN, SYGVQD (reference sequence). Here the CDR3 reads CASRDSENTGELFF. The CDR3 region has the DNA TGCGCCAGCAGAGATTCAGAGAACACCGGGGAGCTGTTTTTT.

The V and J genes are TRBV5-8 and TRBJ1-4, with D possibly TRBD1 on 5 matching bases. Germline V gives CDR1 SGHTS, CDR2 YDEGEE. The V end lost 3 bases, the J end lost 5 bases, and 14 bases lay between the germline ends. The CDR3 is 15 residues long. The CDR3 here is CASSSAGTDNEKLFF. CDR3 in DNA: TGTGCCAGCAGCTCCGCCGGGACGGACAATGAAAAACTGTTTTTT.

The V gene is TRBV29-1, the J gene TRBJ1-3; D gene ambiguous. V was trimmed by 4 bases and J by 0 bases, leaving 7 bases between them. There are 13 residues in the CDR3. Germline values: CDR1 SQVTM, CDR2 ANQGSEA. CDR3 loop: CSVAGASGNTIYF. The CDR3 bases are TGCAGCGTTGCAGGAGCCTCTGGAAACACCATATATTTT.

The chain combines TRBV9 with TRBJ1-1, with D unclear. This CDR3 is built from 15 residues. Between the trimmed V and J ends, which lost 0 bases and 4 bases, there was a span of 13 bases. Germline values: CDR1 SGDLS, CDR2 YYNGEE. CDR3 DNA sequence: TGTGCCAGCAGCGTAGACCGGGGTCTGGGCACTGAAGCTTTCTTT. Protein product: CASSVDRGLGTEAFF.